Below, 27 T cell receptor beta chains from the same sample are listed, as sequenced in a study of PD-L1 blockade in urothelial cancer. Sequencing was performed with immunoSEQ multiplex PCR; in TCRdb, only in-frame clones are kept and a portion is missing. The repertoire holds 70,000 to 75,000 clones, with 70% to 90% as singletons. Sample: PBMCs, taken around atezolizumab (anti-PD-L1) treatment. These receptors were collected from a man aged 55 to 69 with urothelial cancer.

The chain combines TRBV28 with TRBJ2-7, with 12 bases fitting TRBD2. The germline gives CDR1 MDHEN, CDR2 SYDVKM. CDR3 length equals 14 residues. With V trimmed by 6 bases and J by 5 bases, 5 bases remained unmatched. DNA for the CDR3: TGTGCCAGCAGGTCTAGCGGGAGGGACAACGAGCAGTACTTC. Amino acids: CASRSSGRDNEQYF.

This chain joins TRBV11-3 and TRBJ2-3; 7 nucleotides line up with TRBD2. The CDR3 sequence is 16 residues long. V shed 5 bases, J shed 2 bases, and the junction held 10 bases outside the gene matches. The germline V gene has CDR1 SGHNT and CDR2 YENEEA. The DNA for the CDR3 is TGTGCCAGCAGCCACGGGGCTAGCGGATTCACAGATACGCAGTATTTT. Its translation is CASSHGASGFTDTQYF. The full variable domain, rest sourced from reference TRBV11-3 and TRBJ2-3, is EAGVVQSPRYKIIEKKQPVAFWCNPISGHNTLYWYLQNLGQGPELLIRYENEEAVDDSQLPKDRFSAERLKGVDSTLKIQPAELGDSAVYLCASSHGASGFTDTQYFGPGTRLTVL.

The chain employs TRBV15 and TRBJ1-1, with 8 bases matching TRBD1. The CDR3 runs 15 residues. Germline V gene lookup returns CDR1 LNHNV and CDR2 YYDKDF (reference sequence). With 1 base clipped from V and 7 bases from J, the junction kept 8 bases outside the gene matches. CDR3 protein: CATSRAAGGYGEAFF. CDR3 nucleotide sequence: TGTGCCACCAGCAGAGCTGCAGGGGGCTATGGTGAAGCTTTCTTT. Using reference TRBV15 and TRBJ1-1 for the parts outside the CDR3, the full variable domain is DAMVIQNPRYQVTQFGKPVTLSCSQTLNHNVMYWYQQKSSQAPKLLFHYYDKDFNNEADTPDNFQSRRPNTSFCFLDIRSPGLGDTAMYLCATSRAAGGYGEAFFGQGTRLTVV.

The chain carries TRBV9 and TRBJ2-7; 10 bases agree with TRBD1. In germline, CDR1 is SGDLS, CDR2 YYNGEE. The V gene end was trimmed by 4 bases and the J gene end by 4 bases; junction bases not matched to a gene: 2. This CDR3 has 13 amino acids. This CDR3 is CASSLGQGYEQYF. In DNA, the CDR3 is TGTGCCAGCAGCCTGGGACAGGGGTACGAGCAGTACTTC.

The chain uses TRBV5-1 and TRBJ2-1, with 9 nucleotides matching TRBD1. The V gene end was trimmed by 4 bases and the J gene end by 5 bases; junction bases not matched to a gene: 7. The CDR3 totals 15 residues. Germline lookup yields CDR1 SGHRS and CDR2 YFSETQ. CDR3 sequence (DNA): TGCGCCAGCAGCGAGGGGACAGGGCGTCACAATGAGCAGTTCTTC. Translation gives CASSEGTGRHNEQFF.

The chain employs TRBV30 and TRBJ1-4; 7 bases agree with TRBD1. J gave up 2 bases and V 3 bases, and 6 bases lay outside the gene matches. The CDR3 length is 15 residues. The germline CDR1 and CDR2 sequences are GTSNPN and SVGIG (reference sequence). DNA for the CDR3: TGTGCCTGGAGGGTACGGACAGGTACTAATGAAAAACTGTTTTTT. Amino acid sequence: CAWRVRTGTNEKLFF.

J is TRBJ2-7 and V is TRBV2; D unresolved. The germline V gene has CDR1 SNHLY and CDR2 FYNNEI. Trimming shortened V by 4 bases and J by 2 bases, and 9 bases separated the two germline ends. The CDR3 runs 13 residues. The CDR3 here is CASSASRTYEQYF. The CDR3 bases are TGTGCCAGCAGTGCAAGCAGGACCTACGAGCAGTACTTC.

CDR3 in DNA: TGCGCCAGCAGCCCCGGGGGGTCCATGGACACTGAAGCTTTCTTT. It codes for CASSPGGSMDTEAFF. The chain uses TRBV5-1 and TRBJ1-1; weak D call: TRBD1 (5 bases). This CDR3 region has 15 residues. V gave up 4 bases and J gave up 3 bases, with 16 bases separating them. CDR1 SGHRS and CDR2 YFSETQ come from the germline V gene.

The chain joins TRBV28 to TRBJ2-7; D gene uncertain. Germline CDR1 MDHEN, CDR2 SYDVKM. V was cut by 7 bases and J by 2 bases, with 15 bases left in between. CDR3 size: 14 residues. CDR3 DNA: TGTGCCAGCACCAAAGGTGGAGAGCCCTACGAGCAGTACTTC. Amino acids: CASTKGGEPYEQYF.

This sequence joins TRBV4-1 and TRBJ2-5; 15 bases fit TRBD2. Germline V lookup: CDR1 MGHRA, CDR2 YSYEKL. This CDR3 is 19 amino acids long. V shed 3 bases and J 0 bases; nucleotides not matched to a gene: 8. The CDR3 here is CASSQPPGLAGGNQETQYF. CDR3 nucleotides: TGCGCCAGCAGCCAGCCACCGGGACTAGCGGGAGGCAACCAAGAGACCCAGTACTTC.

This chain joins TRBV19 and TRBJ1-1; D is undetermined. The CDR3 contains 13 residues. V was trimmed by 5 bases and J by 2 bases, leaving 9 bases between them. Germline V gives CDR1 LNHDA, CDR2 SQIVND (reference sequence). CDR3 protein: CASSEEVNTEAFF. CDR3 coding DNA: TGTGCCAGTAGTGAGGAGGTAAACACTGAAGCTTTCTTT.

This clone appeared once. The V gene is TRBV18, the J gene TRBJ1-3, with D possibly TRBD1 on 5 matching bases. The CDR3 runs 15 residues. Per the germline V gene, CDR1 is KGHSH and CDR2 is LQKENI. Trimming left V 0 bases short and J 4 bases short, with 10 bases between. The CDR3 DNA reads TGTGCCAGCTCACCACCGACAGTAGCCGGAAACACCATATATTTT. Translating gives CASSPPTVAGNTIYF.

This sequence joins TRBV7-8 and TRBJ1-5; TRBD1 matches 8 bases. Germline V gene data show CDR1 as SGHVS and CDR2 as FQNEAQ. The CDR3 has 16 residues. The ends lost 7 bases at V and 6 bases at J; junction bases unmatched: 14. CDR3 region: CASTQFDRGESQPQHF. The CDR3 bases are TGTGCCAGCACCCAGTTTGACAGGGGTGAGAGTCAGCCCCAGCATTTT.

The chain employs TRBV2 and TRBJ2-4, with 8 positions matching TRBD1. V lost 6 bases and J lost 14; bases outside the gene matches: 12. CDR1 is SNHLY and CDR2 is FYNNEI in the germline V gene. CDR3 length equals 13 residues. CDR3 loop: CASRDTRQGLEYF. Here the CDR3 DNA reads TGTGCCAGCAGGGACACTCGACAGGGGTTGGAGTACTTC.

The genes are TRBV6-6 and TRBJ2-7; perhaps TRBD1 as D (6 bases). The CDR3 is 13 amino acids. In germline, CDR1 is MNHNY, CDR2 SVGAGI (reference sequence). Trimming took off 5 bases at V and 6 bases at J, with 14 bases between the two ends. In nucleotides, the CDR3 is TGTGCCAGCAGTGCCAGGGGTCTCTTCGAGCAGTACTTC. This gives the protein CASSARGLFEQYF.

This clone was seen once. CDR3 amino acids: CASSQVLAGDNEQFF. In DNA form, the CDR3 reads TGTGCCAGTAGTCAGGTTCTAGCGGGAGACAATGAGCAGTTCTTC. The V call is TRBV19, the J call TRBJ2-1; 10 bases match TRBD2. There are 15 residues in the CDR3. Germline V gene lookup returns CDR1 LNHDA and CDR2 SQIVND (reference sequence). Unmatched junction bases numbered 6, after V lost 5 bases and J lost 5 bases.

This chain connects TRBV28 to TRBJ1-2; 12 positions match TRBD1. CDR3 size: 17 residues. Germline V lookup: CDR1 MDHEN, CDR2 SYDVKM. V was pared by 4 bases and J by 4 bases, with 10 bases of the junction left unmatched. CDR3 in amino acids: CASSSGTGGPISYGYTF. The CDR3 DNA follows: TGTGCCAGCAGTTCCGGGACAGGGGGCCCTATTTCCTATGGCTACACCTTC.

The chain employs TRBV18 and TRBJ2-2; 7 bases are a match to TRBD2. V dropped 4 bases and J dropped 1; count of bases not matched to a gene: 0. CDR1 is KGHSH, CDR2 LQKENI, per germline. The CDR3 is made up of 14 amino acids. In DNA, the CDR3 is TGTGCCAGCTCACTAGCGGGGAACACCGGGGAGCTGTTTTTT. Its protein product is CASSLAGNTGELFF.

The gene calls are TRBV6-5 and TRBJ2-7, with TRBD2 identical over 7 bases. The V gene's germline CDR1 is MNHEY and CDR2 SVGAGI. Trimming at V came to 7 bases and at J to 4 bases, leaving 13 bases not matched to a gene. This CDR3 is 15 amino acids long. CDR3 sequence: CASTLGGRGHYEQYF. The CDR3 nucleotides are TGTGCCAGCACCCTAGGAGGGAGGGGCCATTACGAGCAGTACTTC.

The genes are TRBV29-1 and TRBJ2-3, with 7 positions matching TRBD1. The CDR3 is 11 residues long. The germline CDR1 and CDR2 sequences are SQVTM and ANQGSEA. V was pared by 8 bases and J by 10 bases, with 9 bases of the junction left unmatched. CDR3 in DNA: TGCAGCCCCGCCTTTGACAGGGCGCAGTATTTT. Protein: CSPAFDRAQYF.

The V call is TRBV29-1, the J call TRBJ2-5; TRBD1 agrees at 8 bases. J was trimmed by 7 bases and V by 2 bases; bases with no gene match: 12. Germline CDR1 and CDR2: SQVTM and ANQGSEA. This CDR3 is built from 15 residues. CDR3 nucleotide sequence: TGCAGCGTTGAACACCTGGACAGGGCGAGCGGGACCCAGTACTTC. Translation gives CSVEHLDRASGTQYF.

The CDR3 coding sequence is TGTGCCAGTAATCGGCTGGGGGGGGCTGGGGCCAACGTCCTGACTTTC. This encodes CASNRLGGAGANVLTF. The chain combines TRBV19 with TRBJ2-6, with 7 bases fitting TRBD2. With V trimmed by 7 bases and J by 2 bases, 8 bases remained unmatched. The CDR3 is 16 amino acids. The germline CDR1 and CDR2 sequences are LNHDA and SQIVND (reference sequence).

V gene TRBV7-9 combines with J gene TRBJ2-3, with 11 nucleotides matching TRBD2. Per germline, CDR1 SEHNR and CDR2 FQNEAQ (reference sequence). V shed 3 bases and J 8 bases; nucleotides not matched to a gene: 7. This CDR3 contains 15 residues. DNA for the CDR3: TGTGCCAGCAGCTTCTTTAGCGGGGGGGCAAGTACGCAGTATTTT. Translated: CASSFFSGGASTQYF. The whole variable domain, filled in from reference TRBV7-9 and TRBJ2-3, reads DTGVSQNPRHKITKRGQNVTFRCDPISEHNRLYWYRQTLGQGPEFLTYFQNEAQLEKSRLLSDRFSAERPKGSFSTLEIQRTEQGDSAMYLCASSFFSGGASTQYFGPGTRLTVL.

This sequence joins TRBV5-4 and TRBJ2-7; 12 positions agree with TRBD2. V shed 4 bases, J shed 6 bases, and the junction held 5 bases outside the gene matches. CDR3 length: 14 residues. CDR1 SGHNT and CDR2 YYREEE come from the germline V gene (reference sequence). In DNA form, the CDR3 reads TGTGCCAGCAGCCCTCGGACTAGCGGGGCCGAGCAGTACTTC. It encodes CASSPRTSGAEQYF.

Only a few counts were recorded for this clone. This sequence joins TRBV6-6 and TRBJ2-5, with TRBD2 matching over 8 bases. V lost 5 bases, J lost 5 bases, and 10 bases stayed unmatched. Germline V gene sequence: CDR1 MNHNY, CDR2 SVGAGI (reference sequence). The CDR3 is 15 amino acids. CDR3: CASSGPGLGVETQYF. CDR3 in DNA: TGTGCCAGCAGTGGCCCGGGACTAGGTGTGGAGACCCAGTACTTC.

The CDR3 DNA is TGTGCCAGCAGCCAAGACTTCGAGGGTGGCGGGGGATCCTACAATGAGCAGTTCTTC. Translating it yields CASSQDFEGGGGSYNEQFF. This chain links TRBV21-1 with TRBJ2-1; the table's D gene call, TRBD2, was not cross checked with the DNA. TRBV21-1 is listed as a pseudogene. This CDR3 is 19 amino acids long.

The rearrangement uses TRBV28 and TRBJ2-7; unclear D gene. There are 13 residues in the CDR3. The V gene's germline CDR1 is MDHEN and CDR2 SYDVKM. V was pared by 5 bases and J by 2 bases, with 10 bases between. CDR3 in DNA: TGTGCCAGCAGTCTCCGACATGCCTACGAGCAGTACTTC. Its translation is CASSLRHAYEQYF.